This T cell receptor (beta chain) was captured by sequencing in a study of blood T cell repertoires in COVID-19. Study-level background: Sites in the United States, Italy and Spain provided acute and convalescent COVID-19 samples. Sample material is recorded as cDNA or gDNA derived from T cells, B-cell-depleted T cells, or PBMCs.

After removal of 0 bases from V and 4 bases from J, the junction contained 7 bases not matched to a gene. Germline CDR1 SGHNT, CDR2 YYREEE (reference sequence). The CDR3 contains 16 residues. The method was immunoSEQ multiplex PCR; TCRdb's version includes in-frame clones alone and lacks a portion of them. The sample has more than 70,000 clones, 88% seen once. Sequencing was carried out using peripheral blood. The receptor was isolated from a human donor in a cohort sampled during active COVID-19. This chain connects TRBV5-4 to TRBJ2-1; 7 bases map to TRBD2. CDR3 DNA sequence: TGTGCCAGCAGCTTGGACTCGCGGGGGTGGTACAATGAGCAGTTCTTC. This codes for CASSLDSRGWYNEQFF.